These 15 T cell receptor beta chains were sequenced from one sample in a study of siplizumab effects on memory and regulatory T cells. Using immunoSEQ multiplex PCR, the repertoire was profiled, and TCRdb retains in-frame clones only, with some absent. The table lists about 63,000 clones, 70% to 90% of them singletons. The sequencing input was memory CD4+ T cells sorted from blood. The receptors were sampled from a human donor in good health.

This clone was seen only once. V is TRBV7-2 and J is TRBJ1-1, with unresolved D. Germline V gives CDR1 SGHTA, CDR2 FQGNSA. V lost 0 bases and J 4 bases, leaving 6 bases between the germline ends. This CDR3 has 13 residues. The CDR3 DNA follows: TGTGCCAGCAGCTTAGCGGCGGTCACTGAAGCTTTCTTT. It specifies CASSLAAVTEAFF.

This clone showed up just a few times. The V call is TRBV5-6, the J call TRBJ1-1; 9 bases align to TRBD1. Germline V gene data show CDR1 as SGHDT and CDR2 as YYEEEE. The J segment lost 2 bases and the V segment lost 8 bases, leaving 10 bases of the junction unmatched. The CDR3 has 15 residues. The CDR3 spells CASTGTGRDNTEAFF. CDR3 DNA sequence: TGTGCCAGTACCGGGACAGGGAGGGATAACACTGAAGCTTTCTTT. The full variable domain, in which reference TRBV5-6 and TRBJ1-1 provide the parts outside the CDR3, is DAGVTQSPTHLIKTRGQQVTLRCSPKSGHDTVSWYQQALGQGPQFIFQYYEEEERQRGNFPDRFSGHQFPNYSSELNVNALLLGDSALYLCASTGTGRDNTEAFFGQGTRLTVV.

This clone was observed a few times. This rearrangement joins TRBV27 to TRBJ1-5; no firm D call. In germline, CDR1 is MNHEY, CDR2 SMNVEV (reference sequence). This CDR3 has 13 residues. V lost 0 bases to trimming and J lost 5 bases, with 5 bases between them. The CDR3 loop reads CASSLSPHQPQHF. CDR3 DNA: TGTGCCAGCAGTTTATCTCCACATCAGCCCCAGCATTTT.

This clone appeared once. This chain joins TRBV11-2 and TRBJ2-7; 7 bases match TRBD2. The junction had 11 bases not matched to a gene; V was cut back by 6 bases and J by 3 bases. CDR3 length: 15 residues. The germline CDR1 and CDR2 sequences are SGHAT and FQNNGV. The chain's CDR3 is CASRLSGVQNYEQYF. CDR3 nucleotides: TGTGCCAGCAGGTTGAGCGGGGTCCAGAACTACGAGCAGTACTTC.

The CDR3 nucleotides read TGTGCCAGCAGCTTAGGGTCTAGCGGGAGGGTTAGCTCCTACGAGCAGTACTTC. Protein product: CASSLGSSGRVSSYEQYF. The V call is TRBV7-8, the J call TRBJ2-7; 12 bases line up with TRBD2. The V gene end was trimmed by 1 base and the J gene end by 0 bases; junction bases not matched to a gene: 7. Germline lookup yields CDR1 SGHVS and CDR2 FQNEAQ. The CDR3 is made up of 18 amino acids.

The rearrangement links TRBV6-1 to TRBJ1-5, with 12 bases identical to TRBD1. This CDR3 is built from 15 residues. Germline trimming cut 8 bases from V and 4 bases from J; bases unmatched to any gene: 6. Germline V gene data show CDR1 as MNHNS and CDR2 as SASEGT. CDR3 bases: TGTGCCAGCGGGAGGGGACAGGGGGCGAATCAGCCCCAGCATTTT. Its protein is CASGRGQGANQPQHF.

The rearrangement joins TRBV6-6 to TRBJ2-5; no definite D call. CDR3 length equals 11 residues. Germline CDR1 is MNHNY and CDR2 is SVGAGI (reference sequence). Trimming removed 3 bases at V and 4 bases at J, with 3 bases between. The CDR3 bases are TGTGCCAGCAGTTATGCAGAGACCCAGTACTTC. It encodes CASSYAETQYF.

This chain joins TRBV5-1 and TRBJ1-2, with 7 bases aligning to TRBD1. CDR1 SGHRS and CDR2 YFSETQ come from the germline V gene. The CDR3 is made up of 12 amino acids. Trimming took 5 bases from V and 4 from J; bases not matched to a gene: 2. CDR3 in DNA: TGCGCCAGCAGGAGGGACAGCTATGGCTACACCTTC. Translation: CASRRDSYGYTF.

This rearrangement joins TRBV2 to TRBJ2-7, with a tentative D call TRBD1 (6 bases). V lost 6 bases and J lost 6, with 18 bases in between. CDR3 length: 14 amino acids. CDR1 is SNHLY and CDR2 is FYNNEI in the germline V gene. This chain's CDR3 is CASRGTRGAFEQYF. The CDR3 DNA reads TGTGCCAGCAGGGGGACAAGGGGCGCATTCGAGCAGTACTTC.

The V and J genes are TRBV19 and TRBJ1-5, with D maybe TRBD1 (6 bases). The V end lost 2 bases, the J end lost 6 bases, and 17 bases lay between the germline ends. In germline, CDR1 is LNHDA, CDR2 SQIVND (reference sequence). This CDR3 has 16 residues. CDR3 region: CASSIFPGAEGQPQHF. CDR3 nucleotides: TGTGCCAGTAGTATATTCCCAGGGGCGGAAGGTCAGCCCCAGCATTTT.

V gene TRBV19 combines with J gene TRBJ1-5; 7 bases match TRBD1. J gave up 2 bases and V 4 bases, and 11 bases lay outside the gene matches. This CDR3 has 17 residues. From germline, CDR1 is LNHDA and CDR2 SQIVND (reference sequence). The CDR3 loop is CASSSKNADRGNQPQHF. The CDR3 DNA sequence: TGTGCCAGTAGTAGCAAGAATGCCGACAGGGGCAATCAGCCCCAGCATTTT. The full variable domain, its missing parts supplied by reference TRBV19 and TRBJ1-5, is DGGITQSPKYLFRKEGQNVTLSCEQNLNHDAMYWYRQDPGQGLRLIYYSQIVNDFQKGDIAEGYSVSREKKESFPLTVTSAQKNPTAFYLCASSSKNADRGNQPQHFGDGTRLSIL.

The chain uses TRBV18 and TRBJ1-2; 11 positions agree with TRBD1. Germline CDR1 reads KGHSH; CDR2 reads LQKENI. There are 16 residues in the CDR3. The J segment lost 4 bases and the V segment lost 4 bases, leaving 8 bases of the junction unmatched. The CDR3 DNA reads as TGTGCCAGCTCACAAGCCGAGGGGACAGGGGGCTATGGCTACACCTTC. Translated, it gives CASSQAEGTGGYGYTF.

This clone has more than one count but fewer than ten. The gene calls are TRBV7-9 and TRBJ2-7, with 11 bases fitting TRBD2. This CDR3 comprises 15 residues. J was trimmed by 2 bases and V by 5 bases; bases with no gene match: 5. From germline, CDR1 is SEHNR and CDR2 FQNEAQ (reference sequence). CDR3: CASSPGLAEPYEQYF. The CDR3 coding sequence is TGTGCCAGCAGCCCGGGACTAGCGGAACCCTACGAGCAGTACTTC.

The J gene is TRBJ1-6, the V gene TRBV28; D not certain. V dropped 7 bases and J dropped 7 bases, with 8 bases sitting between them. The CDR3 has 12 residues. Germline V gives CDR1 MDHEN, CDR2 SYDVKM. The CDR3 nucleotides are TGTGCCAGCATTACAACAAATTCACCCCTCCACTTT. This translates into CASITTNSPLHF.

V gene TRBV5-1 combines with J gene TRBJ2-2; no firm D call. CDR3 length: 17 residues. Deletions cut 0 bases from V and 6 bases from J, with 18 bases between. The germline gives CDR1 SGHRS, CDR2 YFSETQ. CDR3 protein: CASSLVRNPPPSGELFF. The DNA for the CDR3 is TGCGCCAGCAGCTTGGTTAGAAATCCCCCTCCATCCGGGGAGCTGTTTTTT.